The rows below give T cell receptor beta chains drawn from one sample of a study of cytomegalovirus exposure and HLA in healthy donors. Profiled with immunoSEQ multiplex PCR; TCRdb holds only in-frame clones, not every one. The profile covers around 180,000 clones, with roughly 86% appearing a single time and more than 1.2% taken by the ten largest. The sequenced material came from PBMCs. Receptors were obtained from a young woman in good health and CMV-seronegative. CDR3s include the opening cysteine and the closing phenylalanine or tryptophan. D genes are given only for firm matches. Clone size appears in some rows only: once, few, many, or a class for an expanded clone.

j_gene: TRBJ2-1; abundance: .; v_gene: TRBV29-1; d_gene: .; CDR3aa: CSVEDRNEQFF; CDR3nt: TGCAGCGTTGAAGATAGAAATGAGCAGTTCTTC
j_gene: TRBJ1-4; abundance: .; v_gene: TRBV6-1; d_gene: .; CDR3aa: CASLFSTNEKLFF; CDR3nt: TGTGCCAGTCTGTTTTCAACTAATGAAAAACTGTTTTTT
j_gene: TRBJ2-3; abundance: few; v_gene: TRBV9; d_gene: .; CDR3aa: CASSVVSESTDTQYF; CDR3nt: TGTGCCAGCAGCGTAGTAAGCGAGAGCACAGATACGCAGTATTTT
j_gene: TRBJ1-6; abundance: .; v_gene: TRBV18; d_gene: .; CDR3aa: CASSRTDSLLSYNSPLHF; CDR3nt: TGTGCCAGCTCACGGACAGACTCCCTCCTTTCCTATAATTCACCCCTCCACTTT
j_gene: TRBJ1-2; abundance: .; v_gene: TRBV30; d_gene: .; CDR3aa: CAWRPQGVYGYTF; CDR3nt: TGTGCCTGGAGACCCCAGGGCGTTTATGGCTACACCTTC
j_gene: TRBJ2-7; abundance: .; v_gene: TRBV5-6; d_gene: .; CDR3aa: CASSLARERYYEQYF; CDR3nt: TGTGCCAGCAGCTTGGCCAGGGAACGCTACTACGAGCAGTACTTC
j_gene: TRBJ1-4; abundance: .; v_gene: TRBV19; d_gene: TRBD1; CDR3aa: CASSFTGGNEKLFF; CDR3nt: TGTGCCAGTAGTTTCACAGGGGGGAATGAAAAACTGTTTTTT
j_gene: TRBJ1-2; abundance: once; v_gene: TRBV10-3; d_gene: TRBD1; CDR3aa: CATGQGADYGYTF; CDR3nt: TGTGCCACCGGCCAGGGGGCTGATTATGGCTACACCTTC
j_gene: TRBJ2-7; abundance: .; v_gene: TRBV18; d_gene: TRBD1; CDR3aa: CASSLDRDSGLVEYF; CDR3nt: TGTGCCAGCTCACTAGACCGGGACAGTGGGCTGGTTGAGTACTTC
j_gene: TRBJ1-2; abundance: .; v_gene: TRBV5-1; d_gene: TRBD1; CDR3aa: CASSSGGANSGYTF; CDR3nt: TGCGCCAGCAGTTCAGGGGGCGCGAACTCTGGCTACACCTTC
j_gene: TRBJ2-5; abundance: .; v_gene: TRBV7-7; d_gene: .; CDR3aa: CASISRETQYF; CDR3nt: TGTGCCAGTATCTCCCGGGAGACCCAGTACTTC
j_gene: TRBJ1-2; abundance: few; v_gene: TRBV30; d_gene: .; CDR3aa: CAWSVSNRAVYTF; CDR3nt: TGTGCCTGGAGTGTCTCGAACAGGGCGGTCTACACCTTC
j_gene: TRBJ2-3; abundance: .; v_gene: TRBV18; d_gene: .; CDR3aa: CASSPAGARTDTQYF; CDR3nt: TGTGCCAGCTCACCAGCGGGGGCCCGCACAGATACGCAGTATTTT
j_gene: TRBJ2-7; abundance: .; v_gene: TRBV27; d_gene: .; CDR3aa: CASSFQGFEQYF; CDR3nt: TGTGCCAGCAGTTTTCAGGGATTCGAGCAGTACTTC
j_gene: TRBJ1-1; abundance: .; v_gene: TRBV4-1; d_gene: .; CDR3aa: CASSQDWGGRVSAFF; CDR3nt: TGCGCCAGCAGCCAAGATTGGGGGGGCCGGGTCTCAGCTTTCTTT